This note documents a single T cell receptor (beta chain) sequence. This sample was included in a study of T cells after yellow fever vaccination. TCRdb ran MiXCR on the 5' RACE reads and lists one entry per CDR3 protein. In the table there are just over 250,000 distinct CDR3 sequences, around 5.3% of which are singletons. CDR1 is SGHTA and CDR2 is FQGNSA in the germline V gene. The CDR3 totals 17 residues. V gave up 4 bases and J gave up 1 base; unmatched junction bases: 9. This clonotype was sampled from a man aged 18 to 30 who received the YFV17D yellow fever vaccine. This specimen consisted of CD4+ T cells sorted from PBMCs, obtained on the day of the yellow fever booster vaccination. V gene TRBV7-2 combines with J gene TRBJ2-3; 9 bases align to TRBD2. CDR3 amino acids: CASSSSTSGYRTDTQYF. The CDR3 DNA reads TGTGCCAGCAGCTCTTCGACTAGCGGATATCGCACAGATACGCAGTATTTT. Based on the CDR3 plus reference TRBV7-2 and TRBJ2-3, the full variable domain is GAGVSQSPSNKVTEKGKDVELRCDPISGHTALYWYRQSLGQGLEFLIYFQGNSAPDKSGLPSDRFSAERTGGSVSTLTIQRTQQEDSAVYLCASSSSTSGYRTDTQYFGPGTRLTVL.